A single sample is the source of the 4 T cell receptor beta chains below, sequenced in a study of T cell repertoires in cytomegalovirus infection (dated by TCRdb to between 2018 and 2020). The treatment or condition label of this sample denotes: in vitro stimulation with specific CMV peptide epitopes to enrich CMV-specific T cells. The antigens of these receptors remain unknown. Sequencer: Illumina HiSeq 1500. In-frame beta chains were kept once TCRdb had trimmed the public reads at Q25 with fastp and called clones with MiXCR. Every entry covers one CDR3 protein and lists the most common genes and DNA from its rows. This sample is represented by about 920,000 distinct CDR3 sequences; around 32% of them were singletons. The top ten hold around an eighth of the sample. This sample comprised cultured CD8+ T cells from PBMCs, obtained from culture after CMV antigen stimulation. The receptors stem from a human donor in good health (CMV status not recorded). Some clones in this sample may be carry-over from other donors' samples.

This clonotype came up many times. The chain links TRBV7-2 to TRBJ2-7; D perhaps matches TRBD2 (7 bases). This CDR3 region has 15 residues. V was clipped by 3 bases and J by 1 base, with 13 bases between them. Germline V gene data show CDR1 as SGHTA and CDR2 as FQGNSA. CDR3 residues: CASSFFGGASYEQYF. DNA for the CDR3: TGTGCCAGCAGCTTTTTTGGGGGGGCTTCCTACGAGCAGTACTTC.

The chain is built from TRBV9 and TRBJ1-1; no definite D call. This CDR3 has 15 residues. With 0 bases removed from V and 4 bases from J, the gap between germline ends came to 13 bases. CDR1 and CDR2 from the germline V gene are SGDLS and YYNGEE. CDR3 sequence (DNA): TGTGCCAGCAGCGTAGCCGGGTCCCCAGGCACTGAAGCTTTCTTT. As protein: CASSVAGSPGTEAFF. Full variable domain (rest looked up from reference TRBV9 and TRBJ1-1): DSGVTQTPKHLITATGQRVTLRCSPRSGDLSVYWYQQSLDQGLQFLIQYYNGEERAKGNILERFSAQQFPDLHSELNLSSLELGDSALYFCASSVAGSPGTEAFFGQGTRLTVV.

J is TRBJ1-1 and V is TRBV27, with D unresolved. The germline gives CDR1 MNHEY, CDR2 SMNVEV (reference sequence). The germline V and J ends were trimmed by 0 bases and 0 bases, with 5 bases remaining between them. This CDR3 comprises 14 residues. The CDR3 here is CASSLSMMNTEAFF. In nucleotides, the CDR3 is TGTGCCAGCAGTTTATCGATGATGAACACTGAAGCTTTCTTT.

This clonotype was observed a handful of times. The chain couples TRBV7-9 to TRBJ2-3; D tentatively fits TRBD1 or TRBD2 (5 bases each). The germline V gene encodes CDR1 SEHNR and CDR2 FQNEAQ (reference sequence). The CDR3 has 15 residues. Trimming left V 6 bases short and J 0 bases short, with 13 bases between. CDR3 DNA sequence: TGTGCCAGCAGTTCGGACTGGGACAGCACAGATACGCAGTATTTT. Protein: CASSSDWDSTDTQYF.